These T cell receptor beta chains were read from a single sample in a study of shared clonotypes between healthy human individuals. Sequencing was performed with immunoSEQ multiplex PCR; in TCRdb, only in-frame clones are kept and a portion is missing. The table lists roughly 2.4 million clones, around 95% of them singletons. Input material: naive CD4+ T cells sorted from blood. These receptors were collected from a man younger than 30 in good health. Both conserved end residues are part of each CDR3. D genes are given only for firm matches. For some rows the clone size is stated as once, few or many, or as a class when expanded; others skip it.

D | J | size | V | CDR3 | DNA
- | TRBJ1-6 | once | TRBV6-1 | CASSERGGNSPLHF | TGTGCCAGCAGCGAGAGAGGCGGGAATTCACCCCTCCACTTT
- | TRBJ1-2 | - | TRBV5-6 | CASSFLPGAGGYTF | TGTGCCAGCAGCTTCTTACCCGGGGCTGGTGGCTACACCTTC
TRBD2 | TRBJ2-1 | - | TRBV7-8 | CASSLEILAGAYDEQFF | TGTGCCAGCAGCTTAGAAATACTAGCGGGAGCTTACGATGAGCAGTTCTTC
- | TRBJ1-5 | - | TRBV6-1 | CASSEFGERGQPQHF | TGTGCCAGCAGTGAATTCGGGGAAAGGGGCCAGCCCCAGCATTTT
- | TRBJ2-3 | - | TRBV10-3 | CAIGTRFTDTQYF | TGTGCCATCGGGACACGTTTCACAGATACGCAGTATTTT
- | TRBJ2-7 | - | TRBV7-8 | CASSLRRVAYEQYF | TGTGCCAGCAGCTTACGGCGGGTTGCTTACGAGCAGTACTTC
- | TRBJ2-6 | - | TRBV5-4 | CASSSLVQASGANVLTF | TGTGCCAGCAGCAGCTTGGTACAGGCCTCTGGGGCCAACGTCCTGACTTTC
TRBD2 | TRBJ2-3 | once | TRBV10-3 | CAIGEGGSTDTQYF | TGTGCCATAGGGGAGGGTGGGAGCACAGATACGCAGTATTTT
- | TRBJ1-4 | - | TRBV7-2 | CASSLAGVKKLFF | TGTGCCAGCAGCTTAGCAGGAGTCAAGAAACTGTTTTTT
- | TRBJ2-1 | - | TRBV4-2 | CASSHVGVNEQFF | TGTGCCAGCAGCCACGTAGGTGTGAATGAGCAGTTCTTC
- | TRBJ1-1 | - | TRBV7-2 | CASSLVQAIGAFF | TGTGCCAGCAGCTTAGTACAGGCGATCGGAGCTTTCTTT
- | TRBJ1-4 | - | TRBV6-1 | CASSEGSASNEKLFF | TGTGCCAGCAGTGAAGGGTCAGCTTCTAATGAAAAACTGTTTTTT
- | TRBJ2-5 | - | TRBV2 | CASSTGTPPETQYF | TGTGCCAGCAGTACCGGGACACCACCCGAGACCCAGTACTTC
- | TRBJ1-2 | - | TRBV6-1 | CASSESRGWGYGYTF | TGTGCCAGCAGTGAATCTAGGGGATGGGGCTATGGCTACACCTTC
TRBD1 | TRBJ1-2 | few | TRBV5-4 | CASSPDRGYGYTF | TGTGCCAGCAGCCCGGACAGGGGCTATGGCTACACCTTC